This T cell receptor (beta chain) derives from a study of the immune and genomic landscape of osteosarcoma (TCRdb year 2020). A note on the overall study: The overall cohort included some 48 pediatric and adult patients with high-grade osteosarcoma, and the median age at diagnosis was 25 to 35 years (range about 5-85). An explanation for the limited clinical activity of immune checkpoint inhibitors in osteosarcoma was sought in the study. The cohort was enriched for poor-risk disease, as unfavorable pathologic response to standard therapy was shown in roughly 73% of the cohort and roughly 70% of the cohort were deceased. Osteosarcoma specimens were profiled with whole genome, RNA and T-cell receptor sequencing plus immunohistochemistry and reverse phase protein arrays so that immunogenic potential could be defined. Patients in the overall cohort were 60% male, and 75% to 80% presented with localized disease at diagnosis. TCR sequencing results were integrated with transcriptome, protein array and immunostaining data to characterize the osteosarcoma immunogenomic landscape. A couple of samples from the same tumor site were contributed by each of a few patients.

The tumors sampled were post-treatment primary, local recurrence and metastasis specimens taken from patients with a poor prognosis. TCR beta chain CDR3 regions were immunosequenced with the ImmunoSEQ Assay (Adaptive Biotechnologies). As for the original processing: The ImmunoSEQ Analyzer platform was used to export TCRB rearrangements, read counts, read proportions and gene usage. T-cell clonality was calculated on productive rearrangements as 1 minus Pielou's evenness. Clonal space homeostasis binned clonotypes as rare, small, medium, large or hyperexpanded (0.01 to 1 of the repertoire). TCR productive clonality was compared across immune clusters C1, C2 and C3 using the Wilcoxon rank sum test. Sourced from immuneACCESS, this table was stored by TCRdb with only in-frame sequences that have V and J called. A share of the clones is absent; for the studies checked, an unresolved V gene accounts for under half, and the remainder has no known explanation. The V and J calls and clone size were taken over from that table, and D and trimming were inferred from the DNA. Recorded for this sample are 5,500 to 7,500 clones; almost 70% of them occurred a single time. Of the sample, roughly 15% is held by the ten largest clones.

What the work shows at the level of the full study, not this receptor alone: No statistical method determined sample size because osteosarcoma is rare and all possible samples were collected. Rather than matched normal tissue, external data from normal skin and healthy peripheral blood provided the clonality benchmarks. TCR productive clonality was greater in the immune-hot C3 cluster than in the cold C1 cluster, although TCR productive clonality remained low overall. Matched blood was collected from only two patients, alongside the frozen tumor specimens. In five cases a single hyperexpanded clone dominated the repertoire, and each of those five cases had fewer than 100 T-cell clonotypes. Productive TCR clonality was found to be low overall, with an average of 0.09 and a maximum of 0.3, which suggested limited T-cell clonal expansion.

With regard to this clone: What this receptor recognizes is not known. The junction does not match germline at one end; this may be a read error.

From its cysteine to its phenylalanine, the CDR3 spans 14 amino acids. Of the read, only the CDR3 DNA is kept; its 42 bases are in frame from base 1. Based on the germline V gene, the CDR1 and CDR2 sequences are SGDLS and YYNGEE. The material sequenced was osteosarcoma tumor tissue from the lung. The receptor was isolated from a human donor with osteosarcoma. The sequence links TRBV9 to TRBJ2-3; TRBD1 could be the D gene, as 6 bases match. At the DNA level, the sequence is TGTGCCAGCAGCGAAACAGGGAACACAAATACGCAGTATTTT. The encoded protein is CASSETGNTNTQYF.